These 13 T cell receptor beta chains were all obtained from the same sample, sequenced in a study of patients and donors after allogeneic stem cell transplantation. Via MiXCR, TCRdb re-called the RT-PCR reads, giving one row per CDR3 protein. The sample has more than 75,000 distinct CDR3 sequences, around 5% seen once. The sample consisted of blood, either unsorted or a sorted T cell fraction (not recorded which). The receptors come from a human donor who was either an allogeneic HSCT recipient or a stem cell or donor lymphocyte infusion donor (not recorded which). It is not recorded whose cells these are; they may come from a transplant donor.

This clonotype has more than one count but fewer than ten. V gene TRBV6-1 combines with J gene TRBJ1-5, with TRBD1 identical over 9 bases. The trim removed 6 bases at V and 11 bases at J, leaving 17 bases unmatched. The CDR3 totals 16 residues. Germline loops: CDR1 MNHNS, CDR2 SASEGT. The CDR3 DNA reads as TGTGCCAGCAGGATTACATCCGGGACAGGGCGGATTGCCCAGCATTTT. Its protein is CASRITSGTGRIAQHF.

This clonotype was counted ten times or more. The gene calls are TRBV7-2 and TRBJ1-4; no reliable D call. Germline CDR1 SGHTA, CDR2 FQGNSA. The CDR3 is made up of 14 amino acids. Deletions cut 4 bases from V and 4 bases from J, with 10 bases between. CDR3 in amino acids: CASSSFGLNEKLFF. CDR3 in DNA: TGTGCCAGCAGCTCGTTCGGGCTTAATGAAAAACTGTTTTTT.

This clonotype was seen repeatedly, ten times or more. V usage is TRBV7-8 and J usage is TRBJ2-5; no definite D call. CDR3 size: 12 residues. V was cut by 2 bases and J by 5 bases, with 6 bases left in between. Germline CDR1 SGHVS, CDR2 FQNEAQ. Written as DNA, the CDR3 is TGTGCCAGCAGCTTAAGGGCGGAGACCCAGTACTTC. Its protein product is CASSLRAETQYF.

The chain couples TRBV4-1 to TRBJ2-1; 15 bases map to TRBD2. The J segment lost 7 bases and the V segment lost 4 bases, leaving 8 bases of the junction unmatched. The CDR3 has 17 residues. Per germline, CDR1 MGHRA and CDR2 YSYEKL. The CDR3, as DNA: TGCGCCAGCAGCCGTCGGACTAGCGGGGGGGCCTTAAATGAGCAGTTCTTC. Protein sequence: CASSRRTSGGALNEQFF.

The chain couples TRBV29-1 to TRBJ2-3, with 9 bases aligning to TRBD1. CDR1 SQVTM and CDR2 ANQGSEA come from the germline V gene. Germline trimming cut 7 bases from V and 1 base from J; bases unmatched to any gene: 6. The CDR3 is 14 amino acids. CDR3 sequence reads: CSGTGQGGTDTQYF. In DNA, the CDR3 is TGCAGCGGCACGGGACAGGGAGGCACAGATACGCAGTATTTT.

This clonotype was found many times. The CDR3 DNA follows: TGTGCCAGCACCGAAATTGGGGAGGGCCCGCAGCCCCAGCATTTT. This translates into CASTEIGEGPQPQHF. V is TRBV28 and J is TRBJ1-5; D remains unclear. Germline V CDR1 and CDR2: MDHEN, SYDVKM. Trimming cost V 7 bases and J 7 bases, with 20 bases left between them. This CDR3 contains 15 residues.

This clonotype was seen at least ten times. This chain connects TRBV19 to TRBJ2-3; 7 nucleotides line up with TRBD1. Per the germline V gene, CDR1 is LNHDA and CDR2 is SQIVND (reference sequence). The CDR3 extends over 14 amino acids. J was trimmed by 5 bases and V by 4 bases; bases with no gene match: 6. The CDR3 DNA reads as TGTGCCAGTAGTACTAGGGGGCTCGGAGATACGCAGTATTTT. Protein: CASSTRGLGDTQYF.

This clonotype was counted many times. This sequence joins TRBV15 and TRBJ2-1; no reliable D call. The CDR3 extends over 12 amino acids. CDR1 and CDR2 (germline): LNHNV, YYDKDF (reference sequence). V was trimmed by 0 bases and J by 13 bases, leaving 10 bases between them. As DNA, the CDR3 is TGTGCCACCAGCAGAGATGGAATAGCCCAGTTCTTC. Translated: CATSRDGIAQFF.

This clonotype was seen repeatedly, ten times or more. The chain combines TRBV7-6 with TRBJ2-1; D is undetermined. Looked up from germline, CDR1 is SGHVS and CDR2 is FNYEAQ. The CDR3 totals 13 residues. Trimming cost V 0 bases and J 5 bases, with 5 bases left between them. CDR3 in amino acids: CASSLARNNEQFF. The CDR3 DNA reads as TGTGCCAGCAGCTTAGCGCGGAACAATGAGCAGTTCTTC.

This clonotype occurred many times. The gene calls are TRBV7-9 and TRBJ1-3; D may be TRBD1 (5 bases). The CDR3 has 14 amino acids. Trimming stripped 6 bases from V and 3 bases from J, with 12 bases between. CDR1 and CDR2 (germline): SEHNR, FQNEAQ (reference sequence). CDR3 in amino acids: CASRPKTVGNTIYF. The DNA of the CDR3 is TGTGCCAGCAGACCTAAGACAGTTGGAAACACCATATATTTT.

V gene TRBV15 combines with J gene TRBJ2-3; D gene ambiguous. V was clipped by 0 bases and J by 6 bases, with 13 bases between them. CDR3 size: 15 residues. The germline V gene has CDR1 LNHNV and CDR2 YYDKDF (reference sequence). The CDR3 DNA reads TGTGCCACCAGCAGAGATAAAGTGTTGTCGGATACGCAGTATTTT. It encodes CATSRDKVLSDTQYF.

This clonotype appeared many times. This chain connects TRBV20-1 to TRBJ1-1; perhaps TRBD1 as D (6 bases). Germline-derived CDR1 and CDR2 are DFQATT and SNEGSKA (reference sequence). V lost 0 bases and J 6 bases, leaving 11 bases between the germline ends. The CDR3 is 13 residues long. CDR3 region: CSARDQRQAEAFF. In nucleotides, the CDR3 is TGCAGTGCTAGAGATCAGAGACAGGCTGAAGCTTTCTTT.

This clonotype came up many times. The V and J genes are TRBV5-1 and TRBJ2-3; 9 bases are shared with TRBD1. V was pared by 4 bases and J by 0 bases, with 6 bases of the junction left unmatched. Germline V gene lookup returns CDR1 SGHRS and CDR2 YFSETQ. This CDR3 spans 16 amino acids. The CDR3 coding sequence is TGCGCCAGCAGCCCACAGGGGGCGCCAAGCACAGATACGCAGTATTTT. Translation gives CASSPQGAPSTDTQYF.